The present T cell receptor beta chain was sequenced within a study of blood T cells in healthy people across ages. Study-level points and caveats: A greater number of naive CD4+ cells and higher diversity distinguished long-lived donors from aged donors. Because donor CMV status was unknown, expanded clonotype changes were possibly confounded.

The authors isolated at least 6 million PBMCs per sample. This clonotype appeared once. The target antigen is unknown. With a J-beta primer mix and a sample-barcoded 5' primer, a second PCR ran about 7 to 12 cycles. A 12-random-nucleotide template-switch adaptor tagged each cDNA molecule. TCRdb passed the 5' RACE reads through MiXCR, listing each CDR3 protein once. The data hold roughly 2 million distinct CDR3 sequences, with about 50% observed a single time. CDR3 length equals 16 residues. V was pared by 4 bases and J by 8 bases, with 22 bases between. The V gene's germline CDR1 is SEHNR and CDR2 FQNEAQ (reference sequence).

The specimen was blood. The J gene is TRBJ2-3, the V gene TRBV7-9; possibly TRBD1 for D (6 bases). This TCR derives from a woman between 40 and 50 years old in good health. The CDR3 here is CASSSRQGSTLGTQYF. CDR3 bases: TGTGCCAGCAGCTCCCGCCAGGGGTCGACACTGGGTACGCAGTATTTT.